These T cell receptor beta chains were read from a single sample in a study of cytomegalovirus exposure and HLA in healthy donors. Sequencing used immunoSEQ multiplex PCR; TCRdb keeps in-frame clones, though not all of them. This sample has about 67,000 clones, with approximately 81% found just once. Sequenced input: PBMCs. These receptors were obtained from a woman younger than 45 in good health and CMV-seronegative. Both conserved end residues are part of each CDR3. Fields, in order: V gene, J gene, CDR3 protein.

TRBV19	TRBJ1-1	CASSIKVLGQLNTEAFF
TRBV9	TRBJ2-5	CASSGLAGGQGETQYF
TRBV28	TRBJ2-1	CASSLVTTSGVNEQFF
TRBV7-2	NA	CASSLVPQGATYEQYF
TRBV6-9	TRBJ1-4	CASSYTGQGRKLFF
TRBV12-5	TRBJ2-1	CASGPGTSGYNEQFF
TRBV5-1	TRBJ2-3	CASSPAGGGGSDTQYF
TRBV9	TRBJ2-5	CASSALQETQYF
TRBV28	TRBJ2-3	CASIAGGANIRSTDTQYF
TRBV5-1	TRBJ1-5	CASSLGGRGYQPQHF
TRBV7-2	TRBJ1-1	CASSRQGNTEAFF
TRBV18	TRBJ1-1	CASSPQTGGDFNTEAFF
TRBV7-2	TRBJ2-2	CASSLATAGGTGELFF
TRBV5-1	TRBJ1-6	CASTGQGDNSPLHF
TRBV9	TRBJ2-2	CASSVGQGRTGELFF
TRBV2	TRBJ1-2	CASTRDFGYTF
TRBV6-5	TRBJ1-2	CASSSNSRGLYGYTF
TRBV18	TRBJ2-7	CASSPYETSLVGTFLYEQYF
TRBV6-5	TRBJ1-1	CASSSKGAAPQAFF
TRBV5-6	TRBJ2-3	CASSSYLGQFATDTQYF
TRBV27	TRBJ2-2	CASSLFDPDTGELFF
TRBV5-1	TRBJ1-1	CASSADRLNTEAFF
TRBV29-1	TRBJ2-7	CSVEETSGGPYEQYF
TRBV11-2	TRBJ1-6	CASSSIGSGVDSPLHF
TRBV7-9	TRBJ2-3	CSSSLATGTAGTDTQYF
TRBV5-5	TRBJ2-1	CASSQSRGSSYNEQFF
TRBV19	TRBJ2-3	CASSSGTGNTDTQYF
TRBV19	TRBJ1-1	CASSIGDRGLDEAFF
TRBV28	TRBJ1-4	CASSSGPEGREKLFF
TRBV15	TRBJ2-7	CATSRGRQGPYEQYF
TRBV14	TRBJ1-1	CASKLQGTNTEAFF
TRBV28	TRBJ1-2	CASSLVGGLGNGYTF
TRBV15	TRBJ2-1	CATSSFKWTSGGLLLF
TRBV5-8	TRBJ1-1	CASSTSTGSKSTEAFF
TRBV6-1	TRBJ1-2	CASSEISPRGYTF
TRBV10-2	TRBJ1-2	CASSESTQRGYTF
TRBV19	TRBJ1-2	CASAMTLNYGYTF
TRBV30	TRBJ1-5	CAWSVETGQPQHF
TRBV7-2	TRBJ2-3	CARDSLNTDTQYF
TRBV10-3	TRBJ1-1	CAISANTEAFF
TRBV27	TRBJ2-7	CASSRTSGVYEQYF
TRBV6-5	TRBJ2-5	CASSSFPQETQYF
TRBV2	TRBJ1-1	CASSQQGADTEAFF
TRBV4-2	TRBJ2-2	CASSQAQVNTGELFF
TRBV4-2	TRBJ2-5	CASSPLAGGRGETQYF
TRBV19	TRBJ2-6	CASRRGDSGANVLTF
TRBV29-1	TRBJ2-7	CSVVTGDTYEQYF